This paragraph covers one T cell receptor (beta chain) sequence. Its antigen is undetermined. V was trimmed by 4 bases and J by 3 bases, leaving 13 bases between them. The CDR3 has 14 residues. Germline V CDR1 and CDR2: MGHDK, SYGVNS. The data were obtained in a study of shared clonotypes between healthy human individuals. There were no recent acute infections or vaccinations among the donors, who were healthy HIV-negative adults. General study points: Clonotypes which were not shared had lower generation probabilities than clonotypes that all four donors shared. Clonotype sharing among the donors was expected to vary with sequencing depth.

Profiled with immunoSEQ multiplex PCR; TCRdb holds only in-frame clones, not every one. Here the sample spans approximately 2.5 million clones, approximately 94% being singletons. The source is a man in his late teens or twenties in good health. V usage is TRBV25-1 and J usage is TRBJ2-7, with a weak D call TRBD1 (6 bases). Sequences were obtained from naive CD4+ T cells sorted from blood. Subset specified: CD45RA+ positively selected. The CDR3 region has the DNA TGTGCCAGCAGTGGTTTGGACAGATTCTACGAGCAGTACTTC. The encoded protein is CASSGLDRFYEQYF.